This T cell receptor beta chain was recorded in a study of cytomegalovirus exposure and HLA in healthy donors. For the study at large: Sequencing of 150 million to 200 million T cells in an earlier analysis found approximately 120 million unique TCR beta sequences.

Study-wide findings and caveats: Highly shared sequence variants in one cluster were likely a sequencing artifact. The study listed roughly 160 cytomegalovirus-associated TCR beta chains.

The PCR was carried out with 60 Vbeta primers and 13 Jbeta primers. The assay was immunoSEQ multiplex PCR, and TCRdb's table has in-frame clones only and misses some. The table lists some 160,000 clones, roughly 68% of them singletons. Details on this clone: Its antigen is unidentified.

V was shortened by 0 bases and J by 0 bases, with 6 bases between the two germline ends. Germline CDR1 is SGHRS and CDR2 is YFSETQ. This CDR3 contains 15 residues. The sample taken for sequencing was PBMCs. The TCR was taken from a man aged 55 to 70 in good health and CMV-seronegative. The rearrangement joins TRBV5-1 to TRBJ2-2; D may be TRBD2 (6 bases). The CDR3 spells CASSLGLANTGELFF. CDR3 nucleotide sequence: TGCGCCAGCAGCTTGGGACTAGCGAACACCGGGGAGCTGTTTTTT.